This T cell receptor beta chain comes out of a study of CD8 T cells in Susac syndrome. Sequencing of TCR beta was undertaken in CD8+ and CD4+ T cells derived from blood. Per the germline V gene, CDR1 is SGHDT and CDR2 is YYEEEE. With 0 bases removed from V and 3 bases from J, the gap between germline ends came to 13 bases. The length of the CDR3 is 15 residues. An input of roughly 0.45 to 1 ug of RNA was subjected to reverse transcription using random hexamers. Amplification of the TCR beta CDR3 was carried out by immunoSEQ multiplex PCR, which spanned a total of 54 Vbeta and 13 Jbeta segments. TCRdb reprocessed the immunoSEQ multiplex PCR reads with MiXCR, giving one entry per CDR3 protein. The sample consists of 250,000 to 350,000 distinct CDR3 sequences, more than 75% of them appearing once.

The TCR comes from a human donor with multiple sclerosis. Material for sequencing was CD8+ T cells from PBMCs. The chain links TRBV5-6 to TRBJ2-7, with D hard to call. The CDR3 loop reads CASSLEGWRSYEQYF. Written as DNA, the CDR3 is TGTGCCAGCAGCTTGGAGGGATGGCGGAGCTACGAGCAGTACTTC.